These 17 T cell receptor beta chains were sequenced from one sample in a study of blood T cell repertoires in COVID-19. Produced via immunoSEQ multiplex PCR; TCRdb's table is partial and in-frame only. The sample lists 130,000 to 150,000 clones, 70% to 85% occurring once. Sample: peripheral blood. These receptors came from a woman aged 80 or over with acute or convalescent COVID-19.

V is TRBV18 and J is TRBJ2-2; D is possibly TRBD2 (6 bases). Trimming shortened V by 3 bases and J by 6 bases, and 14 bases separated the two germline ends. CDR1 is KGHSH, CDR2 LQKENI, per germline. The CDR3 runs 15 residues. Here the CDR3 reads CASSPRGRIAGELFF. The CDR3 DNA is TGTGCCAGCTCACCCCGGGGGAGGATCGCCGGGGAGCTGTTTTTT.

The CDR3 sequence: CASSPNSPGNEQYF. CDR3 coding DNA: TGTGCCAGTAGTCCGAATAGCCCAGGGAACGAGCAGTACTTC. This sequence joins TRBV19 and TRBJ2-7; tentative D call: TRBD1 (5 bases). Germline CDR1 LNHDA, CDR2 SQIVND (reference sequence). V was pared by 5 bases and J by 5 bases, with 16 bases between. The CDR3 covers 14 residues.

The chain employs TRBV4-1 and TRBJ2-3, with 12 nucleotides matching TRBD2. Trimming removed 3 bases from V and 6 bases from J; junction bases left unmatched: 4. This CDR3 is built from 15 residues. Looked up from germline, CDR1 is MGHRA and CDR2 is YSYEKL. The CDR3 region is CASSQGLAGPDTQYF. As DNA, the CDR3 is TGCGCCAGCAGCCAGGGACTAGCGGGCCCCGATACGCAGTATTTT.

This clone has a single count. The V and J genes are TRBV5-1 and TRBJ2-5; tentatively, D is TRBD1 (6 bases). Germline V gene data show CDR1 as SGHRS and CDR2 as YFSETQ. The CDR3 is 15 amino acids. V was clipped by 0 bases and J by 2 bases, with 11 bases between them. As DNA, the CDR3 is TGCGCCAGCAGCTTGGCTGACAGGAGTCAAGAGACCCAGTACTTC. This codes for CASSLADRSQETQYF.

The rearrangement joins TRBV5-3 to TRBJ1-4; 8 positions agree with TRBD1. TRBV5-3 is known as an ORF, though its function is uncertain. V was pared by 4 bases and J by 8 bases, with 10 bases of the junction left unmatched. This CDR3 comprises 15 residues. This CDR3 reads CARSTPGGQREKLFF. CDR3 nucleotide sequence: TGTGCCAGAAGCACACCAGGGGGCCAGCGCGAAAAACTGTTTTTT.

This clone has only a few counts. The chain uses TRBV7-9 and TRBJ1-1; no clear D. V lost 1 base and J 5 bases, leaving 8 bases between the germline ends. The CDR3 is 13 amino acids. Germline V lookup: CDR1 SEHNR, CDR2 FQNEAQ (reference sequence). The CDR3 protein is CASSLGGRTEAFF. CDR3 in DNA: TGTGCCAGCAGCTTAGGTGGGAGGACTGAAGCTTTCTTT.

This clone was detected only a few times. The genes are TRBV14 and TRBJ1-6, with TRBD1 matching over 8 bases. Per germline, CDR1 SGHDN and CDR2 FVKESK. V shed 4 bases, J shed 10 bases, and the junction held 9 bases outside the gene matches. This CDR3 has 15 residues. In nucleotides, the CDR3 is TGTGCCAGCAGCCTCTCCGGGACAGGTTGGTCACCCCTCCACTTT. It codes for CASSLSGTGWSPLHF.

The DNA for the CDR3 is TGTGCCAGCAGTGACGGGCTAGCGGGGGTTAATATCAATGAGCAGTTCTTC. Its protein product is CASSDGLAGVNINEQFF. V usage is TRBV6-4 and J usage is TRBJ2-1; 10 nucleotides line up with TRBD2. This CDR3 has 17 amino acids. Unmatched junction bases numbered 10, after V lost 2 bases and J lost 6 bases. Per the germline V gene, CDR1 is MRHNA and CDR2 is SNTAGT.

CDR3 protein: CASGLGEGTGDFF. CDR3 in DNA: TGTGCTAGTGGTTTGGGGGAGGGGACAGGGGACTTCTTT. The chain recombines TRBV12-5 with TRBJ1-1; TRBD1 matches at 10 bases. Germline V gene data show CDR1 as LGHNT and CDR2 as FRNRAP. This CDR3 comprises 13 residues. V lost 1 base, J lost 14 bases, and 7 bases stayed unmatched.

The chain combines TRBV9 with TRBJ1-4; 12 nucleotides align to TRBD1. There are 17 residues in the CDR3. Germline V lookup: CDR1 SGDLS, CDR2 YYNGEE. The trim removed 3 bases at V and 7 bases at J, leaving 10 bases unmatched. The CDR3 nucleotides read TGTGCCAGCAGCGCCGGGACAGGGGGCGCGTTTGGTGAAAAACTGTTTTTT. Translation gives CASSAGTGGAFGEKLFF.

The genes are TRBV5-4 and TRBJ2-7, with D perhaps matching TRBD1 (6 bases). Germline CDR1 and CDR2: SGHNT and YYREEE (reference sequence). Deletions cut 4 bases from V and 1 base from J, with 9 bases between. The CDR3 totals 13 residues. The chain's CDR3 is CASSPGQSYEQYF. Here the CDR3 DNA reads TGTGCCAGCAGCCCTGGACAGTCCTACGAGCAGTACTTC.

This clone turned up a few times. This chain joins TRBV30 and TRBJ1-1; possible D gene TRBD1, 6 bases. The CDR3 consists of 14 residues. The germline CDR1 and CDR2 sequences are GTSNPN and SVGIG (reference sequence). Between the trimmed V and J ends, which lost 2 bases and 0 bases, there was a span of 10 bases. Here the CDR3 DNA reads TGTGCCTGGAGTCCAGGACAGATGAACACTGAAGCTTTCTTT. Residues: CAWSPGQMNTEAFF.

In nucleotides, the CDR3 is TGTGCCAGCAGTTTGTCCACCTACGAGCAGTACTTC. Residues: CASSLSTYEQYF. The chain links TRBV12-3 or TRBV12-4 to TRBJ2-7; D unclear. The CDR3 is 12 amino acids. The V end was cut by 3 bases, the J end by 2 bases, with 5 bases between.

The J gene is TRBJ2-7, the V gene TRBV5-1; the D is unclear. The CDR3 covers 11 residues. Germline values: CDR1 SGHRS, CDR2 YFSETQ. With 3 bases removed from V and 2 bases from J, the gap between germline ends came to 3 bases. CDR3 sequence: CASSSAYEQYF. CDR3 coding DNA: TGCGCCAGCAGCTCGGCCTACGAGCAGTACTTC.

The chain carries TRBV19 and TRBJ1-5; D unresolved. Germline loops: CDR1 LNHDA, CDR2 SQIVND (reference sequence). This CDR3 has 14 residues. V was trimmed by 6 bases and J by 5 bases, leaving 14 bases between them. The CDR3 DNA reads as TGTGCCAGTAGAGGCCCAGGAAGCTATCAGCCCCAGCATTTT. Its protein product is CASRGPGSYQPQHF.

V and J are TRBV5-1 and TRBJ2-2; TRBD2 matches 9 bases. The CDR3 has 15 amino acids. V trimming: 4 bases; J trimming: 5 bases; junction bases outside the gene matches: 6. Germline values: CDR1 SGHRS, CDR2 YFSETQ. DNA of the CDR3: TGCGCCAGCAGCGGCCCTAGCGGGGATACCGGGGAGCTGTTTTTT. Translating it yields CASSGPSGDTGELFF.

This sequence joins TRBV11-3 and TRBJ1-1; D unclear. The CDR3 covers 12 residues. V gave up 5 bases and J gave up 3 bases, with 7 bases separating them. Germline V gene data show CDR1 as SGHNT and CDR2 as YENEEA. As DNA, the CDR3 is TGTGCCAGCAGCCCACGAGACACTGAAGCTTTCTTT. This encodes CASSPRDTEAFF.